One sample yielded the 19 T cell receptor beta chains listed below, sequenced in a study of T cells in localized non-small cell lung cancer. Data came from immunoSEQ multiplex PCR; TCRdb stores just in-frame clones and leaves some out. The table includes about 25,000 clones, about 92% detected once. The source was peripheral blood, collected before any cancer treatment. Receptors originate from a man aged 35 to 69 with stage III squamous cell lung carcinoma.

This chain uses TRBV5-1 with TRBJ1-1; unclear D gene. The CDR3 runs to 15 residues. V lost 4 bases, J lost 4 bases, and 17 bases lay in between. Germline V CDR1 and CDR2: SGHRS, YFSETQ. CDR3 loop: CASSTQRASGTEAFF. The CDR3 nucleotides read TGCGCCAGCAGCACCCAAAGGGCCTCGGGCACTGAAGCTTTCTTT.

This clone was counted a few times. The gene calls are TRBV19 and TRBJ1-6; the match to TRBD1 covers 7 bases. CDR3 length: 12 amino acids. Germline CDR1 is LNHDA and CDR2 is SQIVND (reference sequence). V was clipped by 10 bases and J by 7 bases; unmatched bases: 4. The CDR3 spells CATGQLNSPLHF. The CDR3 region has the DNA TGTGCCACGGGACAGCTGAATTCACCCCTCCACTTT.

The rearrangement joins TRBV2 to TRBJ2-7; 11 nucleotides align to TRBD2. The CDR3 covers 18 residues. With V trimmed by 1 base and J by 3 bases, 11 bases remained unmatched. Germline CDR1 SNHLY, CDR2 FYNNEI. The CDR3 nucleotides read TGTGCCAGCAGTGAAGGAGGACTAGCGGGTACCCCGGGCTACGAGCAGTACTTC. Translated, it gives CASSEGGLAGTPGYEQYF.

This chain's CDR3 is CASSLSPAAVNYGYTF. The DNA for the CDR3 is TGTGCCAGCAGTTTATCCCCGGCAGCGGTTAACTATGGCTACACCTTC. The V call is TRBV28, the J call TRBJ1-2, with unresolved D. Germline V gene sequence: CDR1 MDHEN, CDR2 SYDVKM. V dropped 1 base and J dropped 1 base, with 13 bases sitting between them. The CDR3 covers 16 residues.

In nucleotides, the CDR3 is TGTGCCAGCAGCTTTGGACGAGGTGGGAGCCGGGAGCTGTTTTTT. Protein: CASSFGRGGSRELFF. The chain carries TRBV5-4 and TRBJ2-2, with a tentative D call TRBD2 (5 bases). Per the germline V gene, CDR1 is SGHNT and CDR2 is YYREEE (reference sequence). Trimming removed 2 bases at V and 9 bases at J, with 17 bases between. The CDR3 is 15 residues long.

This CDR3 reads CASSLLETQYF. DNA for the CDR3: TGTGCCAGCAGTTTACTAGAGACCCAGTACTTC. V is TRBV28 and J is TRBJ2-5; D gene unclear. Germline CDR1 is MDHEN and CDR2 is SYDVKM. Trimming removed 2 bases from V and 4 bases from J, with 2 bases in between. This CDR3 contains 11 residues.

The CDR3 reads CASSQLAGGLNEQFF. The CDR3, as DNA: TGTGCCAGCAGCCAGCTAGCGGGAGGTTTGAATGAGCAGTTCTTC. The chain couples TRBV4-2 to TRBJ2-1, with 11 bases that match TRBD2. With 3 bases clipped from V and 7 bases from J, the junction kept 5 bases outside the gene matches. This CDR3 comprises 15 residues. Germline lookup yields CDR1 LGHNA and CDR2 YNFKEQ.

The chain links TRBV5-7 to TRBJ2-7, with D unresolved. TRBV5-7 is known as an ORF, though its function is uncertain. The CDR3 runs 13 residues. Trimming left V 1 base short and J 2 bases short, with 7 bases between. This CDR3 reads CASSLPLTYEQYF. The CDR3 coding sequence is TGTGCCAGCAGCTTGCCCTTAACCTACGAGCAGTACTTC.

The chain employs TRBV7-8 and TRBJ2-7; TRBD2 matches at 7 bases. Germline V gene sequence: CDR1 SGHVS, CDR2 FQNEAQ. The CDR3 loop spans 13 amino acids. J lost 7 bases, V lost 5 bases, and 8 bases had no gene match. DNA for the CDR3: TGTGCCAGCAGCCGGACTAGGGTGTGGGAGCAGTACTTC. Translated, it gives CASSRTRVWEQYF.

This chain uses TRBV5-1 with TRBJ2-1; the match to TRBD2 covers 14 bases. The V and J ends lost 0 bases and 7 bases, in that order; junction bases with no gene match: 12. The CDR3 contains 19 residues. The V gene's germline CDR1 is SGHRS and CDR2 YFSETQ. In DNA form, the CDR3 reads TGCGCCAGCAGCTTGGGACTAGCGGGAGGGGGTCCCTCGCGGAATGAGCAGTTCTTC. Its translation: CASSLGLAGGGPSRNEQFF.

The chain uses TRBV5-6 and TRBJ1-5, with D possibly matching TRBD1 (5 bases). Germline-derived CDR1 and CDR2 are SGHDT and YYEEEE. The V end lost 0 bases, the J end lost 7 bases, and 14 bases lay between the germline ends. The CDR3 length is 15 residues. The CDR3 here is CASSLGGTARQPQHF. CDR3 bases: TGTGCCAGCAGCTTGGGAGGGACGGCTAGGCAGCCCCAGCATTTT. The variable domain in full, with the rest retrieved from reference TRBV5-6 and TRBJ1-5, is DAGVTQSPTHLIKTRGQQVTLRCSPKSGHDTVSWYQQALGQGPQFIFQYYEEEERQRGNFPDRFSGHQFPNYSSELNVNALLLGDSALYLCASSLGGTARQPQHFGDGTRLSIL.

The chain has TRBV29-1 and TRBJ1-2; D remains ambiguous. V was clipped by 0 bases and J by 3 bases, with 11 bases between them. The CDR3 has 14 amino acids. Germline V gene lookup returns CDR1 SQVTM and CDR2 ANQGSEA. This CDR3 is CSVEDGSYHYGYTF. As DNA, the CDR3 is TGCAGCGTTGAAGATGGAAGCTACCACTATGGCTACACCTTC.

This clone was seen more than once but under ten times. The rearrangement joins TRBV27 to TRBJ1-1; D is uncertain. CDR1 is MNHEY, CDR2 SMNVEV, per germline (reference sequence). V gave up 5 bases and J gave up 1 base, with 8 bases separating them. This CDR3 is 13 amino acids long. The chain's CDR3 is CASSPWGNTEAFF. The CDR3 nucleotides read TGTGCCAGCAGTCCATGGGGGAACACTGAAGCTTTCTTT.

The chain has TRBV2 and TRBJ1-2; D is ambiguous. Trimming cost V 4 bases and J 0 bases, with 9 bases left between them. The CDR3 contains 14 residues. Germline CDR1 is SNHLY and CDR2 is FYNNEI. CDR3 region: CASSGVNPNYGYTF. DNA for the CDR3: TGTGCCAGCAGTGGGGTGAACCCTAACTATGGCTACACCTTC.

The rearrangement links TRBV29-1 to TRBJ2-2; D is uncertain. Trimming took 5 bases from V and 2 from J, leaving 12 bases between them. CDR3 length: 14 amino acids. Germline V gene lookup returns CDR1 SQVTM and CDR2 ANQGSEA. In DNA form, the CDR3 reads TGCAGCGTTTATGTCACAGTAAACACCGGGGAGCTGTTTTTT. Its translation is CSVYVTVNTGELFF.

This chain's CDR3 is CASSQGQGSYEQYF. The DNA of the CDR3 is TGTGCCAGCAGCCAAGGACAGGGGTCCTACGAGCAGTACTTC. This chain uses TRBV4-2 with TRBJ2-7; 8 bases are shared with TRBD1. The CDR3 consists of 14 residues. Germline CDR1 LGHNA, CDR2 YNFKEQ. Trimming at V came to 1 base and at J to 1 base, leaving 0 bases not matched to a gene.

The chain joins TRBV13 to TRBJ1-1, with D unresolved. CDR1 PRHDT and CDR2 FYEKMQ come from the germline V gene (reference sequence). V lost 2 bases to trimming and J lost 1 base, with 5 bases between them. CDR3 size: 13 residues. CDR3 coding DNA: TGTGCCAGCAGCTTAATAGCGAACACTGAAGCTTTCTTT. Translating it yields CASSLIANTEAFF.

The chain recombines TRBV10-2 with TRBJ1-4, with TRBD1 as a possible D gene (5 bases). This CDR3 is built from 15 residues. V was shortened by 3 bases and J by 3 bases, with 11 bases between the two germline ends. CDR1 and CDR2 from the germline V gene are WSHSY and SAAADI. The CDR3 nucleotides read TGCGCCAGCAGTGAACCGGGACTGCCTAATGAAAAACTGTTTTTT. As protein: CASSEPGLPNEKLFF.

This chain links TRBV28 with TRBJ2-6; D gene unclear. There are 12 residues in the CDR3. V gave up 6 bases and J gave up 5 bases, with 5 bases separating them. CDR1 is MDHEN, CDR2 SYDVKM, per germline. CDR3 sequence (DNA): TGTGCCAGCAGCCCCAGGGCCAACGTCCTGACTTTC. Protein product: CASSPRANVLTF.